A single sample gave rise to the 22 T cell receptor beta chains below, sequenced in a study of blood T cell repertoires in COVID-19 (TCRdb year 2020). Libraries were made using the immunoSEQ multiplex PCR assay. In its TCRdb copy, this immuneACCESS table keeps in-frame sequences only and misses some clones. Where compared with another copy, unresolved V genes explain less than half of these, and the others have no known cause. The sample table records approximately 280,000 clones; 85% to 90% of these occur just once. The ten largest account for 1.7% of the sample. Sample: PBMCs or T cells enriched from blood (not recorded which). These TCRs come from a woman aged 18-35 years with acute COVID-19.

V usage is TRBV5-4 and J usage is TRBJ1-2; no clear D. Germline V gene lookup returns CDR1 SGHNT and CDR2 YYREEE (reference sequence). This CDR3 has 13 amino acids. V lost 1 base, J lost 2 bases, and 6 bases lay in between. CDR3 sequence (DNA): TGTGCCAGCAGCTTGACCAGAAACTATGGCTACACCTTC. Translated: CASSLTRNYGYTF.

V usage is TRBV18 and J usage is TRBJ1-2; D unclear. The CDR3 totals 16 residues. The germline CDR1 and CDR2 sequences are KGHSH and LQKENI. V shed 2 bases and J shed 6 bases, with 19 bases lying between them. CDR3 in DNA: TGTGCCAGCTCACCAGCGCTGGGCAGGTACAATGATGGCTACACCTTC. This gives the protein CASSPALGRYNDGYTF. The whole variable domain, filled in from reference TRBV18 and TRBJ1-2, reads NAGVMQNPRHLVRRRGQEARLRCSPMKGHSHVYWYRQLPEEGLKFMVYLQKENIIDESGMPKERFSAEFPKEGPSILRIQQVVRGDSAAYFCASSPALGRYNDGYTFGSGTRLTVV.

CDR3 residues: CASSELAGGEQYF. Here the CDR3 DNA reads TGTGCCAGCAGTGAACTAGCGGGAGGCGAGCAGTACTTC. This chain uses TRBV6-4 with TRBJ2-7; 12 bases map to TRBD2. CDR1 and CDR2 (germline): MRHNA, SNTAGT. This CDR3 comprises 13 residues. J lost 6 bases, V lost 3 bases, and 0 bases had no gene match.

The V gene is TRBV19, the J gene TRBJ2-3; 9 nucleotides match TRBD2. The CDR3 sequence is 14 residues long. With V trimmed by 6 bases and J by 9 bases, 10 bases remained unmatched. Germline CDR1 and CDR2: LNHDA and SQIVND (reference sequence). CDR3 bases: TGTGCCAGTAGCCCCGGAGTAGCGGGAGACACGCAGTATTTT. As protein: CASSPGVAGDTQYF.

J is TRBJ2-7 and V is TRBV5-1; TRBD1 matches 7 bases. This CDR3 has 14 amino acids. From germline, CDR1 is SGHRS and CDR2 YFSETQ. V trimming: 0 bases; J trimming: 2 bases; junction bases outside the gene matches: 2. CDR3 sequence: CASSLGDRTYEQYF. The DNA of the CDR3 is TGCGCCAGCAGCTTGGGGGACAGAACCTACGAGCAGTACTTC.

This chain links TRBV25-1 with TRBJ2-1; D may be TRBD2 (6 bases). The CDR3 is 13 residues long. CDR1 and CDR2 (germline): MGHDK, SYGVNS. Trimming removed 6 bases from V and 6 bases from J, with 12 bases in between. The CDR3 here is CASREGALNEQFF. In nucleotides, the CDR3 is TGTGCCAGCAGGGAGGGAGCTCTCAATGAGCAGTTCTTC.

This chain connects TRBV6-5 to TRBJ2-4; D is possibly TRBD2 (5 bases). V gave up 3 bases and J gave up 0 bases, with 9 bases separating them. Germline CDR1 is MNHEY and CDR2 is SVGAGI. The CDR3 consists of 15 residues. The CDR3 DNA follows: TGTGCCAGCAGTTATAATGGACTAGCCAAAAACATTCAGTACTTC. Protein sequence: CASSYNGLAKNIQYF.

This clone showed up just once. This chain uses TRBV5-1 with TRBJ2-3; 7 nucleotides match TRBD2. Trimming removed 5 bases from V and 1 base from J; junction bases left unmatched: 13. In germline, CDR1 is SGHRS, CDR2 YFSETQ. The CDR3 sequence is 17 residues long. CDR3 in DNA: TGCGCCAGCAGAGAGGAAGTAGGAACTAGCGGCACAGATACGCAGTATTTT. It is translated as CASREEVGTSGTDTQYF.

V usage is TRBV14 and J usage is TRBJ2-3; 15 nucleotides line up with TRBD2. CDR1 is SGHDN and CDR2 is FVKESK in the germline V gene. The CDR3 has 18 residues. V was clipped by 0 bases and J by 5 bases; unmatched bases: 6. CDR3: CASSQDQGLAGGGDTQYF. The CDR3 DNA follows: TGTGCCAGCAGCCAAGATCAGGGACTAGCGGGAGGAGGAGATACGCAGTATTTT.

The chain is built from TRBV28 and TRBJ2-7; D is unresolved. Trimming stripped 8 bases from V and 3 bases from J, with 11 bases between. The CDR3 extends over 12 amino acids. Germline assignment: CDR1 MDHEN and CDR2 SYDVKM. The DNA for the CDR3 is TGTGCCAGCCAACCTAACGTCTACGAGCAGTACTTC. Its translation is CASQPNVYEQYF.

The chain uses TRBV6-5 and TRBJ2-5; 10 positions agree with TRBD1. Trimming took 6 bases from V and 5 from J; bases not matched to a gene: 6. Germline lookup yields CDR1 MNHEY and CDR2 SVGAGI. The CDR3 totals 14 residues. This CDR3 is CASRRQGAGETQYF. CDR3 DNA: TGTGCCAGCAGAAGACAGGGGGCAGGGGAGACCCAGTACTTC.

This clone occurred once. CDR3 in amino acids: CASSKQGDSSYEQYF. DNA for the CDR3: TGTGCCAGCAGTAAACAGGGGGACTCCTCCTACGAGCAGTACTTC. V and J are TRBV6-4 and TRBJ2-7; TRBD1 aligns across 8 bases. Per the germline V gene, CDR1 is MRHNA and CDR2 is SNTAGT. This CDR3 has 15 amino acids. Trimming took 5 bases from V and 0 from J; bases not matched to a gene: 6.

V is TRBV7-8 and J is TRBJ1-1, with D possibly matching TRBD1 (6 bases). Germline CDR1 SGHVS, CDR2 FQNEAQ. V dropped 5 bases and J dropped 3 bases, with 10 bases sitting between them. This CDR3 has 13 amino acids. For the CDR3, the DNA is TGTGCCAGCAGCCGGCACAGGGACACTGAAGCTTTCTTT. It translates to CASSRHRDTEAFF.

The chain links TRBV5-4 to TRBJ1-3; D is perhaps TRBD1 (5 bases). Germline CDR1 and CDR2: SGHNT and YYREEE (reference sequence). V was shortened by 0 bases and J by 0 bases, with 7 bases between the two germline ends. This CDR3 is built from 15 residues. The CDR3 spells CASSLAGHSGNTIYF. As DNA, the CDR3 is TGTGCCAGCAGCTTGGCAGGGCACTCTGGAAACACCATATATTTT.

The chain uses TRBV11-2 and TRBJ2-5, with D maybe TRBD2 (5 bases). The CDR3 has 15 amino acids. Trimming cost V 5 bases and J 2 bases, with 15 bases left between them. CDR1 is SGHAT, CDR2 FQNNGV, per germline. The CDR3 region has the DNA TGTGCCAGCAGCCCGGGCCGACGGGGACAAGAGACCCAGTACTTC. This codes for CASSPGRRGQETQYF.

This clone was seen once. The rearrangement uses TRBV21-1 and TRBJ2-1; whether TRBD2, the table's D call, matches the DNA was not checked. TRBV21-1 is a pseudogene locus. The CDR3 loop spans 17 amino acids. CDR3 sequence (DNA): TGTGCCAGCAAGCCCCGGGACTACTCTTTATCCTACAATGAGCAGTTCTTC. Translated: CASKPRDYSLSYNEQFF.

This clone was recorded only once. This chain links TRBV6-1 with TRBJ2-5; D is undetermined. The length of the CDR3 is 12 residues. V was pared by 3 bases and J by 3 bases, with 5 bases between. CDR1 MNHNS and CDR2 SASEGT come from the germline V gene. This CDR3 reads CASSDPEETQYF. The DNA for the CDR3 is TGTGCCAGCAGTGATCCGGAAGAGACCCAGTACTTC.

The chain combines TRBV7-9 with TRBJ1-5; 7 positions match TRBD1. J gave up 9 bases and V 1 base, and 6 bases lay outside the gene matches. CDR1 and CDR2 from the germline V gene are SEHNR and FQNEAQ (reference sequence). The CDR3 is 14 amino acids. The chain's CDR3 is CASSLGDRGLPQHF. CDR3 DNA: TGTGCCAGCAGCTTAGGGGACAGAGGGTTGCCCCAGCATTTT.

The rearrangement joins TRBV7-9 to TRBJ2-1, with no clear D. This CDR3 region has 15 residues. V gave up 3 bases and J gave up 0 bases, with 9 bases separating them. CDR1 is SEHNR, CDR2 FQNEAQ, per germline (reference sequence). The CDR3 DNA reads as TGTGCCAGCAGCTTGATATTGAGCTCCTACAATGAGCAGTTCTTC. Translation gives CASSLILSSYNEQFF.

This clone has a handful of counts. The rearrangement uses TRBV13 and TRBJ2-3; D is perhaps TRBD2 (6 bases). Per the germline V gene, CDR1 is PRHDT and CDR2 is FYEKMQ (reference sequence). This CDR3 has 16 residues. The ends were cut back, 0 bases at V and 3 bases at J, with 13 bases in the middle. CDR3 coding DNA: TGTGCCAGCAGCTTAGGTTTTGCGGGAAGGACAGATACGCAGTATTTT. Protein sequence: CASSLGFAGRTDTQYF.

This rearrangement joins TRBV19 to TRBJ1-1; D possibly corresponds to TRBD1 (6 bases). The CDR3 has 14 residues. Germline-derived CDR1 and CDR2 are LNHDA and SQIVND (reference sequence). The V end was cut by 3 bases, the J end by 0 bases, with 8 bases between. CDR3 amino acids: CASSMTGVNTEAFF. The CDR3 DNA sequence: TGTGCCAGTAGTATGACAGGCGTGAACACTGAAGCTTTCTTT. Full variable domain (missing parts from reference TRBV19 and TRBJ1-1): DGGITQSPKYLFRKEGQNVTLSCEQNLNHDAMYWYRQDPGQGLRLIYYSQIVNDFQKGDIAEGYSVSREKKESFPLTVTSAQKNPTAFYLCASSMTGVNTEAFFGQGTRLTVV.

The chain carries TRBV7-8 and TRBJ2-1, with D maybe TRBD1 (5 bases). Germline CDR1 is SGHVS and CDR2 is FQNEAQ. V was cut by 5 bases and J by 0 bases, with 26 bases left in between. The CDR3 has 20 residues. The CDR3 DNA follows: TGTGCCAGCAGCGGCCGTTCTCTGGTCAGCAGGGTGAGCTCCTACAATGAGCAGTTCTTC. Its protein product is CASSGRSLVSRVSSYNEQFF.